The next 30 T cell receptor beta chains were all read from a single sample in a study of cytomegalovirus exposure and HLA in healthy donors. Amplification used 60 Vbeta primers and 13 Jbeta primers. Sequenced by immunoSEQ multiplex PCR; TCRdb stores in-frame clones only, minus some. Among about 190,000 clones listed, just under 75% were seen once. Sequencing was performed on PBMCs. The receptors come from a young man in good health and CMV-seropositive.

The chain employs TRBV4-3 and TRBJ2-1; 8 bases fit TRBD2. The CDR3 is 16 residues long. J was trimmed by 4 bases and V by 3 bases; bases with no gene match: 8. The germline CDR1 and CDR2 sequences are LGHNA and YSLEER. The CDR3 sequence is CASSQGTGGNYNEQFF. Here the CDR3 DNA reads TGCGCCAGCAGCCAGGGTACGGGGGGGAATTACAATGAGCAGTTCTTC.

This clone was found once. The gene calls are TRBV5-4 and TRBJ2-4; 9 positions agree with TRBD1. CDR1 and CDR2 from the germline V gene are SGHNT and YYREEE (reference sequence). The CDR3 totals 15 residues. V dropped 0 bases and J dropped 3; count of bases not matched to a gene: 1. The CDR3, as DNA: TGTGCCAGCAGCTTGGGGGGACAGGGCAAAAACATTCAGTACTTC. Its protein is CASSLGGQGKNIQYF.

This clone was seen once. This chain uses TRBV19 with TRBJ2-2; D is possibly TRBD2 (6 bases). Germline values: CDR1 LNHDA, CDR2 SQIVND (reference sequence). The CDR3 has 14 residues. Between the trimmed V and J ends, which lost 5 bases and 7 bases, there was a span of 14 bases. In DNA form, the CDR3 reads TGTGCCAGTAGTCCTTCGAGAGCGGGCGGGGAGCTGTTTTTT. Translated, it gives CASSPSRAGGELFF. Full variable domain (remainder filled in from reference TRBV19 and TRBJ2-2): DGGITQSPKYLFRKEGQNVTLSCEQNLNHDAMYWYRQDPGQGLRLIYYSQIVNDFQKGDIAEGYSVSREKKESFPLTVTSAQKNPTAFYLCASSPSRAGGELFFGEGSRLTVL.

The chain links TRBV28 to TRBJ2-2; no definite D call. V was clipped by 2 bases and J by 5 bases, with 6 bases between them. Germline assignment: CDR1 MDHEN and CDR2 SYDVKM. The CDR3 extends over 13 amino acids. The CDR3 region has the DNA TGTGCCAGCAGTTTAACCGGGACCGGGGAGCTGTTTTTT. Translating gives CASSLTGTGELFF.

The sample holds a few counts of this clone. The chain couples TRBV30 to TRBJ1-1; 8 nucleotides agree with TRBD1. Germline V gene data show CDR1 as GTSNPN and CDR2 as SVGIG (reference sequence). The CDR3 is made up of 16 amino acids. J gave up 7 bases and V 3 bases, and 16 bases lay outside the gene matches. The CDR3 bases are TGTGCCTGGAGGCCCCGTAAATCGACAGGGGTAGGTGAAGCTTTCTTT. Protein product: CAWRPRKSTGVGEAFF.

The V gene is TRBV19, the J gene TRBJ1-2, with a tentative D call TRBD1 (6 bases). Looked up from germline, CDR1 is LNHDA and CDR2 is SQIVND (reference sequence). This CDR3 is 16 amino acids long. Deletions cut 4 bases from V and 6 bases from J, with 21 bases between. CDR3 residues: CASSRQTGITTDGYTF. CDR3 coding DNA: TGTGCCAGTAGTAGACAGACAGGAATAACTACGGATGGCTACACCTTC. Using reference TRBV19 and TRBJ1-2 for the parts outside the CDR3, the full variable domain is DGGITQSPKYLFRKEGQNVTLSCEQNLNHDAMYWYRQDPGQGLRLIYYSQIVNDFQKGDIAEGYSVSREKKESFPLTVTSAQKNPTAFYLCASSRQTGITTDGYTFGSGTRLTVV.

This clone was counted between two and nine times. The chain uses TRBV2 and TRBJ2-5; TRBD1 aligns across 10 bases. The CDR3 consists of 13 residues. V shed 6 bases and J 4 bases; nucleotides not matched to a gene: 2. Germline-derived CDR1 and CDR2 are SNHLY and FYNNEI. The DNA of the CDR3 is TGTGCCAGCAGGTGGGACAGGGGAGAGACCCAGTACTTC. Translation: CASRWDRGETQYF.

The CDR3 spells CASSLVVDRPYEQYF. In nucleotides, the CDR3 is TGTGCCAGCAGCTTAGTAGTTGACAGGCCCTACGAGCAGTACTTC. The chain has TRBV11-2 and TRBJ2-7, with a weak D call TRBD1 (6 bases). Trimming removed 1 base from V and 2 bases from J, with 12 bases in between. The CDR3 contains 15 residues. Germline CDR1 is SGHAT and CDR2 is FQNNGV.

This chain connects TRBV30 to TRBJ1-3; no reliable D call. CDR1 and CDR2 from the germline V gene are GTSNPN and SVGIG (reference sequence). Trimming took 4 bases from V and 0 from J, leaving 7 bases between them. The CDR3 is made up of 13 amino acids. The CDR3 nucleotides are TGTGCCTGGAAGCCGATCTCTGGAAACACCATATATTTT. Its protein product is CAWKPISGNTIYF.

V is TRBV27 and J is TRBJ2-7; the match to TRBD1 covers 7 bases. CDR3 length: 13 residues. The germline gives CDR1 MNHEY, CDR2 SMNVEV (reference sequence). V trimming: 8 bases; J trimming: 1 base; junction bases outside the gene matches: 5. CDR3: CASVRQGSYEQYF. In nucleotides, the CDR3 is TGTGCCAGCGTTCGACAGGGATCCTACGAGCAGTACTTC.

The chain combines TRBV7-9 with TRBJ2-7; maybe TRBD2 (7 bases). The CDR3 is 14 residues long. Germline CDR1 SEHNR, CDR2 FQNEAQ (reference sequence). V lost 5 bases, J lost 3 bases, and 14 bases lay in between. DNA of the CDR3: TGTGCCAGCAGCCCTGTCGGGGGGCTCTACGAGCAGTACTTC. It yields the protein CASSPVGGLYEQYF.

The rearrangement uses TRBV7-3 and TRBJ2-2, with 9 nucleotides matching TRBD2. The CDR3 contains 16 residues. The junction had 9 bases not matched to a gene; V was cut back by 5 bases and J by 5 bases. Germline V gene data show CDR1 as SGHTA and CDR2 as FQGTGA. The DNA of the CDR3 is TGTGCCAGCAGCCCGACCGGGACTAGCCGGACCGGGGAGCTGTTTTTT. This encodes CASSPTGTSRTGELFF.

This clone was counted between two and nine times. The chain combines TRBV11-2 with TRBJ2-7; the D is unclear. V was trimmed by 3 bases and J by 2 bases, leaving 8 bases between them. The CDR3 length is 13 residues. The germline V gene has CDR1 SGHAT and CDR2 FQNNGV. The CDR3 DNA follows: TGTGCCAGCAGCTTCGCGATCACCTACGAGCAGTACTTC. Encoded protein: CASSFAITYEQYF.

The rearrangement uses TRBV6-1 and TRBJ2-7; tentatively, D is TRBD1 (6 bases). The CDR3 consists of 15 residues. Trimming cost V 2 bases and J 2 bases, with 13 bases left between them. CDR1 MNHNS and CDR2 SASEGT come from the germline V gene. The CDR3 loop is CASSEPWGTTYEQYF. In DNA form, the CDR3 reads TGTGCCAGCAGTGAACCCTGGGGGACAACCTACGAGCAGTACTTC.

CDR3 sequence: CASSGKTGVRGELFF. Here the CDR3 DNA reads TGTGCCAGCAGCGGAAAAACAGGCGTAAGGGGGGAGCTGTTTTTT. The chain employs TRBV5-6 and TRBJ2-2; weak D call: TRBD1 (5 bases). There are 15 residues in the CDR3. V dropped 4 bases and J dropped 8 bases, with 18 bases sitting between them. In germline, CDR1 is SGHDT, CDR2 YYEEEE.

A few counts support this clone. The rearrangement links TRBV29-1 to TRBJ2-3; 9 nucleotides match TRBD1. This CDR3 region has 13 residues. J lost 2 bases, V lost 7 bases, and 4 bases had no gene match. The germline V gene encodes CDR1 SQVTM and CDR2 ANQGSEA. In DNA form, the CDR3 reads TGCAGCGCCAGGACAGGGGACACAGATACGCAGTATTTT. Protein product: CSARTGDTDTQYF.

This sequence joins TRBV30 and TRBJ2-2, with TRBD1 identical over 9 bases. Germline V gene sequence: CDR1 GTSNPN, CDR2 SVGIG (reference sequence). CDR3 length equals 13 residues. With V trimmed by 2 bases and J by 6 bases, 1 base remained unmatched. The CDR3 DNA sequence: TGTGCCTGGAGTAGACAGGGGGCCGGGGAGCTGTTTTTT. Translation: CAWSRQGAGELFF.

The rearrangement joins TRBV5-1 to TRBJ2-5; D may be TRBD1 (7 bases). CDR3 length equals 14 residues. Per germline, CDR1 SGHRS and CDR2 YFSETQ. The germline V and J ends were trimmed by 4 bases and 1 base, with 11 bases remaining between them. CDR3 in DNA: TGCGCCAGCAGCGCGGGGACAGTCCAAGAGACCCAGTACTTC. It yields the protein CASSAGTVQETQYF.

The sample holds one count of this clone. This chain's CDR3 is CASSAGGARTAFF. The CDR3 DNA reads as TGTGCCAGCAGTGCCGGTGGGGCGCGAACAGCTTTCTTT. This chain uses TRBV6-5 with TRBJ1-1; a weak D match, TRBD1 (5 bases). V was shortened by 5 bases and J by 10 bases, with 17 bases between the two germline ends. CDR3 size: 13 residues. Germline values: CDR1 MNHEY, CDR2 SVGAGI.

The CDR3 loop is CASSQAISGNYEQYF. The CDR3 coding sequence is TGTGCCAGCAGCCAAGCGATTAGCGGGAACTACGAGCAGTACTTC. The J gene is TRBJ2-5, the V gene TRBV4-2; 8 bases agree with TRBD2. With the DNA end fitting TRBJ2-7 better, the J assignment may be wrong. Germline loops: CDR1 LGHNA, CDR2 YNFKEQ. This CDR3 has 15 residues.

This chain uses TRBV9 with TRBJ2-7; 9 bases map to TRBD1. Germline CDR1 reads SGDLS; CDR2 reads YYNGEE. CDR3 length: 15 amino acids. Trimming at V came to 4 bases and at J to 0 bases, leaving 5 bases not matched to a gene. The CDR3 is CASSSTGGLSYEQYF. CDR3 coding DNA: TGTGCCAGCAGCTCTACAGGGGGCCTCTCCTACGAGCAGTACTTC. The full variable domain, with the rest looked up from reference TRBV9 and TRBJ2-7, is DSGVTQTPKHLITATGQRVTLRCSPRSGDLSVYWYQQSLDQGLQFLIQYYNGEERAKGNILERFSAQQFPDLHSELNLSSLELGDSALYFCASSSTGGLSYEQYFGPGTRLTVT.

The chain joins TRBV6-5 to TRBJ2-5; the D gene is possibly TRBD2 (6 bases). The germline CDR1 and CDR2 sequences are MNHEY and SVGAGI. The V and J ends lost 2 bases and 1 base respectively, with 8 bases between them. The CDR3 is made up of 14 amino acids. CDR3 amino acids: CASSYGGGQETQYF. The CDR3 DNA sequence: TGTGCCAGCAGTTACGGGGGAGGCCAAGAGACCCAGTACTTC.

The chain recombines TRBV9 with TRBJ1-6; 10 bases agree with TRBD1. The CDR3 is 16 residues long. V gave up 3 bases and J gave up 4 bases; unmatched junction bases: 4. Per the germline V gene, CDR1 is SGDLS and CDR2 is YYNGEE. CDR3 nucleotides: TGTGCCAGCAGCGCCCGGACAGGGGGATATAATTCACCCCTCCACTTT. It is translated as CASSARTGGYNSPLHF.

The rearrangement uses TRBV30 and TRBJ1-2, with D possibly being TRBD1 (5 bases). The CDR3 runs to 12 residues. V was trimmed by 0 bases and J by 11 bases, leaving 13 bases between them. The V gene's germline CDR1 is GTSNPN and CDR2 SVGIG (reference sequence). DNA of the CDR3: TGTGCCTGGAGTGTAACCAGGGTCAAGTACACCTTC. Translation: CAWSVTRVKYTF. The variable domain in full, with the rest retrieved from reference TRBV30 and TRBJ1-2, is SQTIHQWPATLVQPVGSPLSLECTVEGTSNPNLYWYRQAAGRGLQLLFYSVGIGQISSEVPQNLSASRPQDRQFILSSKKLLLSDSGFYLCAWSVTRVKYTFGSGTRLTVV.

V usage is TRBV4-2 and J usage is TRBJ2-1, with 9 bases matching TRBD2. From germline, CDR1 is LGHNA and CDR2 YNFKEQ. The junction had 6 bases not matched to a gene; V was cut back by 1 base and J by 8 bases. There are 15 residues in the CDR3. The CDR3 protein is CASSQVGSGSYEQFF. The CDR3 DNA follows: TGTGCCAGCAGCCAAGTGGGTAGCGGGAGCTATGAGCAGTTCTTC.

The rearrangement links TRBV4-1 to TRBJ2-5; 7 bases map to TRBD1. The DNA matches TRBJ2-7 better at its end, which makes the J call doubtful. Germline V gives CDR1 MGHRA, CDR2 YSYEKL. This CDR3 comprises 13 residues. CDR3 in DNA: TGCGCCAGCAGCCCGGGGACAGACTACGAGCAGTACTTC. Its protein is CASSPGTDYEQYF.

This chain links TRBV6-5 with TRBJ1-6, with D unresolved. The germline V gene encodes CDR1 MNHEY and CDR2 SVGAGI. Trimming took off 2 bases at V and 7 bases at J, with 12 bases between the two ends. The CDR3 totals 15 residues. This chain's CDR3 is CASSYGGSLNSPLHF. In DNA form, the CDR3 reads TGTGCCAGCAGTTACGGAGGGAGCCTAAATTCACCCCTCCACTTT.

V and J are TRBV7-9 and TRBJ2-7; 9 bases align to TRBD1. This CDR3 is built from 14 residues. Per the germline V gene, CDR1 is SEHNR and CDR2 is FQNEAQ (reference sequence). V trimming: 7 bases; J trimming: 2 bases; junction bases outside the gene matches: 6. CDR3 amino acids: CASKGQGIAYEQYF. The CDR3 DNA reads TGTGCCAGCAAGGGACAGGGAATTGCCTACGAGCAGTACTTC.

The rearrangement links TRBV6-6 to TRBJ1-5, with D maybe TRBD1 (5 bases). V gave up 6 bases and J gave up 7 bases, with 10 bases separating them. The CDR3 has 12 residues. Per the germline V gene, CDR1 is MNHNY and CDR2 is SVGAGI (reference sequence). CDR3 sequence: CASSKQAQPQHF. The CDR3 DNA sequence: TGTGCCAGCAGCAAACAGGCCCAGCCCCAGCATTTT.

The rearrangement joins TRBV21-1 to TRBJ2-5; the D call TRBD2 from the table was never checked on the DNA. TRBV21-1 is listed as a pseudogene. The CDR3 consists of 15 residues. This chain's CDR3 is CASSKRPRGVETQYF. The DNA of the CDR3 is TGTGCCAGCAGCAAACGCCCCCGGGGGGTCGAGACCCAGTACTTC.